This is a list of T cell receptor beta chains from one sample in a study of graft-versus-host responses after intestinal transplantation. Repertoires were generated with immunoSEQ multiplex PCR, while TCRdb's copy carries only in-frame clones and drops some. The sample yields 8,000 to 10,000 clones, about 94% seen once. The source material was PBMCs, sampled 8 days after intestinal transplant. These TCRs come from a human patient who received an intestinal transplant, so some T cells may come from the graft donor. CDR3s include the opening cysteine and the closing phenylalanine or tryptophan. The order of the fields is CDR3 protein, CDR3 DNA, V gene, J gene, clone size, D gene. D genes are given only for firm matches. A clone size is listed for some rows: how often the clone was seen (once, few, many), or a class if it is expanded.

CSVGRGGEKLFF,TGCAGCGTAGGCAGGGGAGGCGAAAAACTGTTTTTT,TRBV29-1,TRBJ1-4,-,-
CASSLQDRGHGYTF,TGCGCCAGCAGTTTGCAGGACAGGGGCCATGGCTACACCTTC,TRBV28,TRBJ1-2,-,TRBD1
CASSSRDRGWTGELFF,TGTGCCAGCAGTAGCCGGGACAGGGGATGGACCGGGGAGCTGTTTTTT,TRBV28,TRBJ2-2,-,TRBD1
CASSLGPAGGPSYEQYF,TGTGCCAGCAGCTTAGGTCCAGCGGGGGGACCTTCCTACGAGCAGTACTTC,TRBV11-2,TRBJ2-7,-,TRBD2
CATQGGGNEQFF,TGTGCCACCCAAGGGGGGGGCAATGAGCAGTTCTTC,TRBV10-3,TRBJ2-1,-,-
CASSLLQGHGELFF,TGTGCCAGCAGTTTATTACAGGGACACGGGGAGCTGTTTTTT,TRBV27,TRBJ2-2,-,-
CASSSPGRRGFFDEQFF,TGTGCCAGCAGTTCCCCCGGGAGACGCGGATTTTTCGATGAGCAGTTCTTC,TRBV7-9,TRBJ2-1,-,-
CASRGRGGAAEAFF,TGCGCCAGCAGGGGCAGGGGGGGCGCGGCTGAAGCTTTCTTT,TRBV5-1,TRBJ1-1,-,TRBD1
CASSRTVNQPQHF,TGTGCCAGCAGTCGGACAGTCAATCAGCCCCAGCATTTT,TRBV2,TRBJ1-5,-,-
CASSPLFRQGGYEQYF,TGTGCCAGCAGCCCTCTCTTCCGACAGGGTGGTTACGAGCAGTACTTC,TRBV14,TRBJ2-7,-,TRBD1
CASSVTDRGSYEQYF,TGTGCCAGCAGCGTAACTGACAGGGGTTCCTACGAGCAGTACTTC,TRBV9,TRBJ2-7,-,TRBD1
CASSLKGSFGEQFF,TGTGCCAGCAGCTTAAAAGGTAGTTTCGGTGAGCAGTTCTTC,TRBV7-9,TRBJ2-1,-,-
CASSSVAGADTQYF,TGTGCCAGCAGCTCAGTAGCGGGAGCAGATACGCAGTATTTT,TRBV7-3,TRBJ2-3,-,TRBD2
CATSREAYNEQFF,TGTGCCACCAGCCGGGAGGCCTACAATGAGCAGTTCTTC,TRBV15,TRBJ2-1,-,TRBD2
CASSDREGTEAFF,TGTGCCAGCAGCGACAGGGAAGGCACTGAAGCTTTCTTT,TRBV6-6,TRBJ1-1,once,TRBD1
CASSIGRGGYTF,TGTGCCAGCAGTATCGGACGAGGAGGCTACACCTTC,TRBV28,TRBJ1-2,-,-
CASSTGTYNEAFF,TGTGCCAGCAGTACGGGGACATACAATGAAGCTTTCTTT,TRBV6-6,TRBJ1-1,-,-
CASSLGAGGVGELFF,TGTGCCAGCAGTCTCGGAGCGGGAGGGGTCGGGGAGCTGTTTTTT,TRBV9,TRBJ2-2,-,TRBD2
CASSVEAPGSGNTEAFF,TGTGCCAGCAGCGTAGAGGCCCCAGGGTCCGGGAACACTGAAGCTTTCTTT,TRBV9,TRBJ1-1,-,-
CATPRRGPNYGYTF,TGTGCCACCCCCCGGCGGGGCCCTAACTATGGCTACACCTTC,TRBV5-8,TRBJ1-2,-,-
CASTPLEVDEKLFF,TGTGCCAGCACCCCTCTGGAAGTTGATGAAAAACTGTTTTTT,TRBV7-9,TRBJ1-4,-,-
CAISRQDTIYGYTF,TGTGCCATCAGTCGACAGGATACCATCTATGGCTACACCTTC,TRBV10-3,TRBJ1-2,-,-